These 32 T cell receptor beta chains were sequenced from one sample in a study of regulatory T cells in long-lasting Graves disease. To make TCR beta libraries, researchers used iRepertoire HTBI primers and Arm-PCR of CDR3 regions. TCRdb used MiXCR to reprocess the multiplex PCR reads, holding one entry per CDR3 protein. The sample shows approximately 250,000 distinct CDR3 sequences, 18% of them seen only once. Time point specified: newly diagnosed GD, antithyroid drugs for less than 3 months. From PBMCs, RNA was extracted and then used to make the TCR library. The source material was peripheral blood mononuclear cells (PBMCs), sampled at new diagnosis, from a patient treated with antithyroid drugs. These receptors all come from a female donor with Graves disease.

This clonotype was picked up many times. This rearrangement joins TRBV28 to TRBJ2-3, with TRBD2 identical over 8 bases. Germline CDR1 reads MDHEN; CDR2 reads SYDVKM. This CDR3 is 14 amino acids long. J lost 4 bases, V lost 6 bases, and 6 bases had no gene match. The CDR3 region has the DNA TGTGCCAGCAGAGGGCTAGCGGGCTCAGATACGCAGTATTTT. Residues: CASRGLAGSDTQYF.

This clonotype was recorded at least ten times. The chain employs TRBV27 and TRBJ2-3; D not certain. This CDR3 region has 14 residues. Germline assignment: CDR1 MNHEY and CDR2 SMNVEV (reference sequence). Trimming left V 2 bases short and J 3 bases short, with 9 bases between. CDR3 region: CASSLEVRTDTQYF. CDR3 bases: TGTGCCAGCAGTTTAGAAGTACGAACAGATACGCAGTATTTT.

This clonotype has at least ten counts. The rearrangement joins TRBV19 to TRBJ1-2, with 9 bases that match TRBD1. Germline loops: CDR1 LNHDA, CDR2 SQIVND (reference sequence). V lost 2 bases to trimming and J lost 8 bases; unmatched junction nucleotides: 6. The CDR3 is 14 residues long. The DNA of the CDR3 is TGTGCCAGTAGTATATATGGACAGGGGTTGGGCTACACCTTC. Translating gives CASSIYGQGLGYTF.

This clonotype was counted at least ten times. This rearrangement joins TRBV2 to TRBJ2-7; D is unclear. Germline V gene sequence: CDR1 SNHLY, CDR2 FYNNEI. This CDR3 region has 12 residues. Trimming removed 5 bases from V and 6 bases from J, with 11 bases in between. CDR3 amino acids: CASSRGTPEQYF. As DNA, the CDR3 is TGTGCCAGCAGTCGAGGAACACCCGAGCAGTACTTC.

This clonotype occurred many times. This chain links TRBV20-1 with TRBJ1-2; 8 bases map to TRBD1. The J segment lost 2 bases and the V segment lost 1 base, leaving 0 bases of the junction unmatched. Germline lookup yields CDR1 DFQATT and CDR2 SNEGSKA (reference sequence). The CDR3 totals 13 residues. The CDR3 loop is CSARGQGNYGYTF. The CDR3 nucleotides are TGCAGTGCTAGAGGACAGGGGAACTATGGCTACACCTTC.

This clonotype has ten or more counts. The chain joins TRBV12-3 or TRBV12-4 to TRBJ2-5; 13 nucleotides agree with TRBD2. V shed 6 bases and J 5 bases; nucleotides not matched to a gene: 9. There are 16 residues in the CDR3. This CDR3 is CASSYPGLAGHETQYF. CDR3 bases: TGTGCCAGCAGCTACCCGGGACTAGCGGGACACGAGACCCAGTACTTC.

This clonotype was counted many times. The chain recombines TRBV6-2 or TRBV6-3 with TRBJ2-1, with 14 bases matching TRBD2. Germline V gene lookup returns CDR1 MNHEY and CDR2 SVGEGT. After removal of 0 bases from V and 7 bases from J, the junction contained 5 bases not matched to a gene. The CDR3 runs to 17 residues. The CDR3 nucleotides read TGTGCCAGCAGTTACTCGAGACTAGCGGGAGGGCAGAATGAGCAGTTCTTC. Protein: CASSYSRLAGGQNEQFF.

Concerning this clonotype: Just one base apart from a much larger clone, this may be a read error. The V and J genes are TRBV6-5 and TRBJ1-2, with D perhaps matching TRBD1 (6 bases). The CDR3 totals 14 residues. Germline CDR1 and CDR2: MNHEY and SVGAGI. V was trimmed by 0 bases and J by 6 bases, leaving 11 bases between them. CDR3 sequence (DNA): TGTGCCAGCAGTTACTCGAGGGACACCCATGGCTACACCTTC. Translating gives CASSYSRDTHGYTF.

This clonotype was seen ten or more times. Mismatch with germline at one junction end may stem from a read error. This rearrangement joins TRBV29-1 to TRBJ2-5, with D tentatively TRBD1 or TRBD2 (6 bases each). There are 11 residues in the CDR3. Germline CDR1 and CDR2: SQVTM and ANQGSEA. The CDR3 spells CSVESGAEGGF. CDR3 DNA: TGCAGCGTTGAGTCGGGGGCAGAGGGAGGCTTC.

The table lists this clonotype with many counts. The V and J genes are TRBV11-2 and TRBJ2-1; TRBD2 matches 7 bases. Germline lookup yields CDR1 SGHAT and CDR2 FQNNGV. With 7 bases clipped from V and 12 bases from J, the junction kept 21 bases outside the gene matches. The CDR3 contains 16 residues. The CDR3 loop is CASKTPLGGRGMVQFF. CDR3 nucleotide sequence: TGTGCCAGCAAAACTCCCCTCGGCGGGAGAGGAATGGTGCAGTTCTTC.

The chain couples TRBV20-1 to TRBJ2-2, with D possibly being TRBD2 (5 bases). V lost 0 bases, J lost 5 bases, and 16 bases lay in between. Germline V gene lookup returns CDR1 DFQATT and CDR2 SNEGSKA (reference sequence). The CDR3 has 16 amino acids. CDR3 protein: CSARDVEAGWTGELFF. In DNA, the CDR3 is TGCAGTGCTAGAGATGTGGAGGCGGGTTGGACCGGGGAGCTGTTTTTT.

This clonotype occurred many times. The chain links TRBV28 to TRBJ2-3; no firm D call. This CDR3 has 14 residues. In germline, CDR1 is MDHEN, CDR2 SYDVKM. Trimming stripped 7 bases from V and 6 bases from J, with 17 bases between. This CDR3 reads CASTRFEDRDTQYF. As DNA, the CDR3 is TGTGCCAGCACCCGGTTCGAGGACCGGGATACGCAGTATTTT.

There are many counts of this clonotype. The rearrangement joins TRBV24-1 to TRBJ2-5; the D gene is possibly TRBD1 (6 bases). The CDR3 sequence is 13 residues long. Germline CDR1 reads KGHDR; CDR2 reads SFDVKD. Trimming stripped 0 bases from V and 5 bases from J, with 6 bases between. CDR3 coding DNA: TGTGCCACCAGTGATTTGACAGGGGAGACCCAGTACTTC. This sequence encodes CATSDLTGETQYF.

This clonotype was counted at least ten times. The chain uses TRBV12-5 and TRBJ2-3; 8 bases agree with TRBD1. After removal of 6 bases from V and 0 bases from J, the junction contained 5 bases not matched to a gene. CDR3 length equals 15 residues. Germline V lookup: CDR1 LGHNT, CDR2 FRNRAP. The CDR3 here is CASGPDRASTDTQYF. DNA for the CDR3: TGTGCTAGTGGACCGGACAGGGCTAGCACAGATACGCAGTATTTT.

Comment on this clonotype: Since a much larger clone is just one base distant, this may be a read error. The rearrangement joins TRBV10-1 to TRBJ2-5; 13 positions agree with TRBD2. There are 17 residues in the CDR3. Germline V lookup: CDR1 WNHNN, CDR2 SYGVQD (reference sequence). The V gene end was trimmed by 9 bases and the J gene end by 11 bases; junction bases not matched to a gene: 21. For the CDR3, the DNA is TGCGCCAGTTCGGGACTAGCGGGACCACCCTCCTACAATGAGCAGTACTTC. Amino acids: CASSGLAGPPSYNEQYF.

This clonotype showed up many times. The genes are TRBV24-1 and TRBJ1-2; 7 bases line up with TRBD1. CDR1 is KGHDR, CDR2 SFDVKD, per germline. V lost 4 bases, J lost 3 bases, and 4 bases stayed unmatched. This CDR3 contains 14 residues. The CDR3 DNA sequence: TGTGCCACCAGTGACTCGGACAGGTACTATGGCTACACCTTC. Protein product: CATSDSDRYYGYTF.

This clonotype was seen repeatedly, ten times or more. The CDR3 region is CASSEAYGTYEQYF. The CDR3 region has the DNA TGTGCCAGCAGTGAAGCGTATGGGACCTACGAGCAGTACTTC. The chain couples TRBV6-1 to TRBJ2-7; unclear D gene. The germline V gene has CDR1 MNHNS and CDR2 SASEGT. The CDR3 loop spans 14 amino acids. V lost 0 bases, J lost 2 bases, and 8 bases lay in between.

The chain has TRBV28 and TRBJ1-2, with D tentatively TRBD1 (5 bases). Germline V gives CDR1 MDHEN, CDR2 SYDVKM. The ends were cut back, 6 bases at V and 8 bases at J, with 22 bases in the middle. This CDR3 comprises 15 residues. CDR3 region: CASRSRGGTLVGYTF. The CDR3 DNA reads TGTGCCAGCAGGAGTAGGGGAGGCACATTGGTCGGCTACACCTTC.

The sample holds a few counts of this clonotype. The chain uses TRBV24-1 and TRBJ2-2; a possible D gene is TRBD1 (5 bases). Deletions cut 2 bases from V and 5 bases from J, with 11 bases between. This CDR3 region has 15 residues. Germline CDR1 is KGHDR and CDR2 is SFDVKD. In DNA form, the CDR3 reads TGTGCCACCAGTGATTGGCGACAGAAAACCGGGGAGCTGTTTTTT. Translating gives CATSDWRQKTGELFF.

This chain links TRBV30 with TRBJ1-2; 11 bases map to TRBD1. The germline V gene has CDR1 GTSNPN and CDR2 SVGIG (reference sequence). The CDR3 is made up of 14 amino acids. With 2 bases clipped from V and 8 bases from J, the junction kept 7 bases outside the gene matches. CDR3 bases: TGTGCCTGGAGTTCTGGACAGGGGGCGCGAGGCTACACCTTC. It encodes CAWSSGQGARGYTF.

About this clonotype: It is likely a read error: a sequence one base away is far more abundant. The chain is built from TRBV12-3 or TRBV12-4 and TRBJ1-4; no firm D call. The ends were cut back, 4 bases at V and 13 bases at J, with 19 bases in the middle. The CDR3 consists of 14 residues. The CDR3: CASSSTGRPSVLFF. CDR3 nucleotides: TGTGCCAGCAGTTCCACGGGCCGCCCGTCGGTACTGTTTTTT.

The table lists this clonotype with many counts. The CDR3 loop reads CASSNRDRDPRAQHF. CDR3 in DNA: TGTGCCAGTAGTAACCGGGACAGGGACCCCCGGGCCCAGCATTTT. The genes are TRBV19 and TRBJ1-5, with 9 bases that match TRBD1. In germline, CDR1 is LNHDA, CDR2 SQIVND (reference sequence). The V segment lost 4 bases and the J segment 11 bases; nucleotides outside the gene matches: 12. The CDR3 extends over 15 amino acids.

This clonotype has ten or more counts. The genes are TRBV12-5 and TRBJ1-5; D unresolved. Germline V gene sequence: CDR1 LGHNT, CDR2 FRNRAP. This CDR3 spans 17 amino acids. Trimming stripped 4 bases from V and 0 bases from J, with 16 bases between. The CDR3 spells CASGSNNSPYSNQPQHF. For the CDR3, the DNA is TGTGCTAGTGGTTCAAACAACAGTCCTTATAGCAATCAGCCCCAGCATTTT.

This clonotype was seen ten or more times. The V and J genes are TRBV20-1 and TRBJ1-2; no definite D call. Deletions cut 2 bases from V and 8 bases from J, with 9 bases between. CDR1 and CDR2 from the germline V gene are DFQATT and SNEGSKA (reference sequence). The CDR3 is 11 residues long. In nucleotides, the CDR3 is TGCAGTGCTAGAACCACAGAGGGCTACACCTTC. Amino acid sequence: CSARTTEGYTF.

This clonotype was picked up many times. The chain carries TRBV11-3 and TRBJ1-1, with D possibly matching TRBD1 (6 bases). The germline V gene encodes CDR1 SGHNT and CDR2 YENEEA. V lost 3 bases to trimming and J lost 6 bases, with 11 bases between them. CDR3 length: 13 amino acids. CDR3 amino acids: CASSFLTGPEAFF. For the CDR3, the DNA is TGTGCCAGCAGCTTCCTAACAGGGCCTGAAGCTTTCTTT.

This clonotype showed up many times. The chain has TRBV3-1 and TRBJ2-5, with 14 bases aligning to TRBD2. The J segment lost 9 bases and the V segment lost 4 bases, leaving 7 bases of the junction unmatched. Germline V gives CDR1 LGHDT, CDR2 YNNKEL (reference sequence). The CDR3 length is 15 residues. CDR3 protein: CASSRTSGGPAAQYF. Written as DNA, the CDR3 is TGTGCCAGCAGCCGGACTAGCGGGGGGCCCGCGGCCCAGTACTTC.

This clonotype was seen repeatedly, ten times or more. This rearrangement joins TRBV28 to TRBJ1-6; D is undetermined. The CDR3 contains 12 residues. The germline V gene encodes CDR1 MDHEN and CDR2 SYDVKM. Trimming shortened V by 3 bases and J by 16 bases, and 13 bases separated the two germline ends. The DNA of the CDR3 is TGTGCCAGCAGTTTGGGGAATATCGGACTCCACTTT. This codes for CASSLGNIGLHF.

The chain recombines TRBV13 with TRBJ2-3; 15 bases map to TRBD2. The CDR3 length is 19 residues. Germline values: CDR1 PRHDT, CDR2 FYEKMQ (reference sequence). V gave up 5 bases and J gave up 4 bases; unmatched junction bases: 13. The CDR3 DNA reads TGTGCCAGCAGCCATTCCGGACTAGCGGGAGGGGGTTCCGCAGATACGCAGTATTTT. Translation gives CASSHSGLAGGGSADTQYF. The full variable domain, in which reference TRBV13 and TRBJ2-3 provide the parts outside the CDR3, is AAGVIQSPRHLIKEKRETATLKCYPIPRHDTVYWYQQGPGQDPQFLISFYEKMQSDKGSIPDRFSAQQFSDYHSELNMSSLELGDSALYFCASSHSGLAGGGSADTQYFGPGTRLTVL.

About this clonotype itself: Given a much more abundant clone one base away, this may be a read error. The chain uses TRBV24-1 and TRBJ2-5, with no clear D. The CDR3 totals 13 residues. Germline CDR1 reads KGHDR; CDR2 reads SFDVKD. V was cut by 1 base and J by 11 bases, with 13 bases left in between. CDR3 nucleotides: TGTGCCACCAGTGATTTACTCCTAAAGGAGCAGTACTTC. This gives the protein CATSDLLLKEQYF.

This clonotype has more than one count but fewer than ten. V is TRBV9 and J is TRBJ2-3; 11 bases are shared with TRBD2. Germline V gene sequence: CDR1 SGDLS, CDR2 YYNGEE. This CDR3 is 17 amino acids long. V was clipped by 0 bases and J by 8 bases; unmatched bases: 11. The CDR3 sequence is CASSVEGTSGSQGTQYF. CDR3 nucleotides: TGTGCCAGCAGCGTAGAGGGGACTAGCGGTTCCCAGGGTACGCAGTATTTT.

In this sample, this clonotype turned up many times. V is TRBV5-1 and J is TRBJ2-6; TRBD1 matches 7 bases. The length of the CDR3 is 15 residues. The V gene end was trimmed by 3 bases and the J gene end by 0 bases; junction bases not matched to a gene: 0. The germline V gene has CDR1 SGHRS and CDR2 YFSETQ. The CDR3 reads CASSSGGSGANVLTF. The CDR3, as DNA: TGCGCCAGCAGCTCAGGGGGCTCTGGGGCCAACGTCCTGACTTTC. Variable domain in full (rest from reference TRBV5-1 and TRBJ2-6): KAGVTQTPRYLIKTRGQQVTLSCSPISGHRSVSWYQQTPGQGLQFLFEYFSETQRNKGNFPGRFSGRQFSNSRSEMNVSTLELGDSALYLCASSSGGSGANVLTFGAGSRLTVL.

This clonotype was seen once. This rearrangement joins TRBV6-1 to TRBJ1-5; 7 bases are shared with TRBD1. The ends lost 5 bases at V and 1 base at J; junction bases unmatched: 8. From germline, CDR1 is MNHNS and CDR2 SASEGT. CDR3 length: 16 amino acids. The CDR3 sequence is CASSLDRAVSNQPQHF. In DNA, the CDR3 is TGTGCCAGCAGTCTCGACAGGGCGGTCAGCAATCAGCCCCAGCATTTT.